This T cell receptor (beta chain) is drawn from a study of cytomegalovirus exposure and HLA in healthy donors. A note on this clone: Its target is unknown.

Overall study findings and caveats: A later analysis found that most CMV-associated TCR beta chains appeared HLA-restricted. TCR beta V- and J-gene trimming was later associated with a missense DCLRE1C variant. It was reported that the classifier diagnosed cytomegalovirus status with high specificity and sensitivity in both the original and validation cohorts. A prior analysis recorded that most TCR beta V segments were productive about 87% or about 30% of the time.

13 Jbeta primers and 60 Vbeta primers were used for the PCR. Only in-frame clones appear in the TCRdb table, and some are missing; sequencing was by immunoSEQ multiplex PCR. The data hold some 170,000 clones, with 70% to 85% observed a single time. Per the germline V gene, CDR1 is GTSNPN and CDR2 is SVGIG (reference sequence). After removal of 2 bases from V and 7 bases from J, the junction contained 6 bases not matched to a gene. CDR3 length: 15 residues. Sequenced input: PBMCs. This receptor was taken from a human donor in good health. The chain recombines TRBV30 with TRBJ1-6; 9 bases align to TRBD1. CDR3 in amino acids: CAWSTLGQGNSPLHF. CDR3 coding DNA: TGTGCCTGGAGTACCCTGGGACAGGGAAATTCACCCCTCCACTTT.